The entry that follows covers one T cell receptor (beta chain) sequence. The data stem from a study of patients and donors after allogeneic stem cell transplantation. TCRdb re-analysed the RT-PCR reads in MiXCR, keeping a single row per CDR3 protein. The table includes about a million distinct CDR3 sequences, about a sixth detected once. The length of the CDR3 is 12 residues. The ends were cut back, 6 bases at V and 6 bases at J, with 11 bases in the middle. This sequence originates from a human donor who was either an allogeneic HSCT recipient or a stem cell or donor lymphocyte infusion donor (not recorded which). It is not recorded whose cells these are; they may come from a transplant donor. The sample comprised blood, either unsorted or a sorted T cell fraction (not recorded which). The rearrangement links TRBV12-3 or TRBV12-4 to TRBJ1-1; unclear D gene. This chain's CDR3 is CASSSTWAEAFF. The CDR3 DNA is TGTGCCAGCAGCTCTACATGGGCTGAAGCTTTCTTT.